Sequencing of this T cell receptor (beta chain) was carried out in a study of T cells in Graves' hyperthyroidism and ophthalmopathy. Losses at the gene ends were 6 bases for V and 4 bases for J; bases not matched to a gene: 8. The CDR3 totals 14 residues. Per germline, CDR1 MNHNS and CDR2 SASEGT. TCR beta CDR3 region amplification was performed from RNA transcripts. The HTBI set primed first-round TCR CDR3 RT-PCR. Using its own MiXCR run on the multiplex PCR reads, TCRdb lists one record per CDR3 protein. This table holds some 490,000 distinct CDR3 sequences, around a fifth found once. General study findings and limits: Ophthalmopathy got predicted by the model a median roughly 6.1 months before its onset.

Concerning this clonotype itself: Its antigen is undetermined.

The origin of this receptor is a woman aged 65 to 85 with Graves' ophthalmopathy. Sequenced material: blood. This chain joins TRBV6-1 and TRBJ2-7, with 8 bases lining up with TRBD1. The CDR3 reads CASRPPGQDYEQYF. The CDR3 nucleotides are TGTGCCAGCAGGCCTCCGGGACAGGATTACGAGCAGTACTTC.